The next 19 T cell receptor beta chains were all read from a single sample in a study of radiotherapy plus CTLA-4 blockade in lung cancer (dated by TCRdb to 2016 to 2018). Library creation used the immunoSEQ multiplex PCR assay. The source is immuneACCESS, and TCRdb retained only in-frame sequences with V and J called. Part of the clones is not carried over; for the studies checked, unresolved V genes explain less than half of this, and the remainder is unexplained. The sample table holds tens of thousands of clones, of which 70% to 85% were seen once. The top ten clonotypes cover about 10% of the sample. This sample comprised peripheral blood, obtained from a patient treated with radiotherapy plus ipilimumab. These receptors came from a human donor with non-small cell lung cancer who had a complete response to radiotherapy plus ipilimumab.

The chain couples TRBV19 to TRBJ2-7; 8 bases are a match to TRBD1. The V segment lost 3 bases and the J segment 4 bases; nucleotides outside the gene matches: 8. Germline V gene data show CDR1 as LNHDA and CDR2 as SQIVND (reference sequence). The CDR3 runs 15 residues. The CDR3 DNA reads as TGTGCCAGTAGTATCTCGGTCCAGGGGGCTTACGAGCAGTACTTC. Encoded protein: CASSISVQGAYEQYF. Together with reference TRBV19 and TRBJ2-7, the CDR3 gives the full variable domain: DGGITQSPKYLFRKEGQNVTLSCEQNLNHDAMYWYRQDPGQGLRLIYYSQIVNDFQKGDIAEGYSVSREKKESFPLTVTSAQKNPTAFYLCASSISVQGAYEQYFGPGTRLTVT.

The chain joins TRBV7-2 to TRBJ2-4, with 7 bases matching TRBD2. This CDR3 region has 14 residues. CDR1 is SGHTA, CDR2 FQGNSA, per germline. V dropped 5 bases and J dropped 3; count of bases not matched to a gene: 4. For the CDR3, the DNA is TGTGCCAGCAGCAGGGACTATTACAAAAACATTCAGTACTTC. The encoded protein is CASSRDYYKNIQYF. The full variable domain, with the rest looked up from reference TRBV7-2 and TRBJ2-4, is GAGVSQSPSNKVTEKGKDVELRCDPISGHTALYWYRQSLGQGLEFLIYFQGNSAPDKSGLPSDRFSAERTGGSVSTLTIQRTQQEDSAVYLCASSRDYYKNIQYFGAGTRLSVL.

The J gene is TRBJ2-7, the V gene TRBV18, with TRBD1 matching 9 bases. CDR3 size: 15 residues. CDR1 is KGHSH and CDR2 is LQKENI in the germline V gene. J lost 7 bases, V lost 1 base, and 8 bases had no gene match. CDR3 sequence reads: CASSPLGQGDREQYF. DNA for the CDR3: TGTGCCAGCTCACCACTGGGACAGGGAGATCGGGAGCAGTACTTC.

The rearrangement links TRBV10-2 to TRBJ1-2; TRBD1 matches 8 bases. CDR1 WSHSY and CDR2 SAAADI come from the germline V gene. CDR3 length: 14 amino acids. Unmatched junction bases numbered 8, after V lost 7 bases and J lost 4 bases. DNA for the CDR3: TGCGCCAGCACGCCAGGGGGCTTTAGCTATGGCTACACCTTC. Translated: CASTPGGFSYGYTF.

The rearrangement links TRBV7-9 to TRBJ2-3; 8 nucleotides align to TRBD2. There are 17 residues in the CDR3. V gave up 0 bases and J gave up 1 base; unmatched junction bases: 6. Germline values: CDR1 SEHNR, CDR2 FQNEAQ (reference sequence). This CDR3 reads CASSLAPGTRGTDTQYF. CDR3 sequence (DNA): TGTGCCAGCAGCTTAGCGCCGGGGACTAGGGGCACAGATACGCAGTATTTT.

The V gene is TRBV30, the J gene TRBJ2-5; 11 nucleotides agree with TRBD1. Germline V gene lookup returns CDR1 GTSNPN and CDR2 SVGIG (reference sequence). The CDR3 length is 14 residues. Germline trimming cut 3 bases from V and 5 bases from J; bases unmatched to any gene: 5. The CDR3 loop reads CAWSGDRGGETQYF. The CDR3 region has the DNA TGTGCCTGGAGCGGGGACAGGGGGGGGGAGACCCAGTACTTC.

The chain uses TRBV9 and TRBJ2-3, with a tentative D call TRBD2 (5 bases). V lost 1 base and J 0 bases, leaving 6 bases between the germline ends. Germline CDR1 reads SGDLS; CDR2 reads YYNGEE. The CDR3 loop spans 14 amino acids. CDR3 DNA: TGTGCCAGCAGCGTACGCGGGAGCACAGATACGCAGTATTTT. This translates into CASSVRGSTDTQYF.

This clone was seen more than once but under ten times. The chain carries TRBV2 and TRBJ1-1, with D perhaps TRBD1 (6 bases). Germline V gene lookup returns CDR1 SNHLY and CDR2 FYNNEI. V lost 3 bases to trimming and J lost 4 bases, with 9 bases between them. The CDR3 runs to 13 residues. Here the CDR3 reads CASSERGGTEAFF. The CDR3 DNA reads as TGTGCCAGCAGTGAGCGAGGGGGCACTGAAGCTTTCTTT.

The genes are TRBV5-4 and TRBJ2-7; 10 nucleotides agree with TRBD2. This CDR3 region has 14 residues. Germline lookup yields CDR1 SGHNT and CDR2 YYREEE (reference sequence). Losses at the gene ends were 0 bases for V and 8 bases for J; bases not matched to a gene: 5. CDR3 in DNA: TGTGCCAGCAGCTTGGAAGCGGGAGGGCCGCAGCAGTACGTC. Translation gives CASSLEAGGPQQYV.

This chain links TRBV30 with TRBJ2-7; TRBD1 agrees at 8 bases. The CDR3 is 14 amino acids. Germline V CDR1 and CDR2: GTSNPN, SVGIG (reference sequence). The J segment lost 3 bases and the V segment lost 3 bases, leaving 7 bases of the junction unmatched. CDR3: CAWSWTGINYEQYF. The CDR3 DNA is TGTGCCTGGAGCTGGACAGGGATTAACTACGAGCAGTACTTC.

The rearrangement links TRBV2 to TRBJ1-2, with 8 bases aligning to TRBD1. Germline CDR1 SNHLY, CDR2 FYNNEI. The CDR3 length is 15 residues. Losses at the gene ends were 4 bases for V and 4 bases for J; bases not matched to a gene: 8. CDR3 bases: TGTGCCAGCAGTGGGGGCAGGGGGCGAGGCTATGGCTACACCTTC. The encoded protein is CASSGGRGRGYGYTF.

The chain combines TRBV10-3 with TRBJ2-3, with 7 bases matching TRBD1. J lost 3 bases, V lost 0 bases, and 6 bases had no gene match. CDR1 ENHRY and CDR2 SYGVKD come from the germline V gene. The CDR3 has 16 amino acids. The CDR3 nucleotides read TGTGCCATCAGTGAGTCGGGCAGGGGGACAACAGATACGCAGTATTTT. Its protein product is CAISESGRGTTDTQYF.

The rearrangement joins TRBV5-1 to TRBJ2-7; 8 positions match TRBD1. J gave up 2 bases and V 0 bases, and 4 bases lay outside the gene matches. CDR3 length equals 15 residues. Germline CDR1 and CDR2: SGHRS and YFSETQ. The CDR3 nucleotides read TGCGCCAGCAGCTTGGGCACAGGGGGGACCTACGAGCAGTACGTC. It translates to CASSLGTGGTYEQYV.

The DNA of the CDR3 is TGTGCCAGCAGCTTGAGGGGGGGACAGGGAAACAATCAGCCCCAGCATTTT. Encoded protein: CASSLRGGQGNNQPQHF. The genes are TRBV7-2 and TRBJ1-5; 9 bases match TRBD1. This CDR3 spans 17 amino acids. J lost 3 bases, V lost 3 bases, and 9 bases had no gene match. Germline CDR1 SGHTA, CDR2 FQGNSA.

This sequence joins TRBV19 and TRBJ1-1, with unresolved D. The V end lost 4 bases, the J end lost 6 bases, and 9 bases lay between the germline ends. The CDR3 consists of 12 residues. The germline V gene has CDR1 LNHDA and CDR2 SQIVND (reference sequence). CDR3 sequence: CASSTPEAEAFF. The CDR3 region has the DNA TGTGCCAGTAGTACCCCGGAGGCTGAAGCTTTCTTT.

The chain carries TRBV19 and TRBJ2-1; D call uncertain. Germline-derived CDR1 and CDR2 are LNHDA and SQIVND (reference sequence). The CDR3 length is 16 residues. V was pared by 7 bases and J by 2 bases, with 18 bases between. This CDR3 is CASKNYPGAPYNEQFF. The CDR3 region has the DNA TGTGCCAGTAAAAACTATCCGGGCGCTCCCTACAATGAGCAGTTCTTC.

The chain carries TRBV6-1 and TRBJ1-5; 10 bases are a match to TRBD1. The ends lost 4 bases at V and 4 bases at J; junction bases unmatched: 4. The CDR3 length is 15 residues. Looked up from germline, CDR1 is MNHNS and CDR2 is SASEGT. DNA for the CDR3: TGTGCCAGCAGTGTAGGGACAGGGGTTAATCAGCCCCAGCATTTT. Protein sequence: CASSVGTGVNQPQHF.

The V and J genes are TRBV6-5 and TRBJ1-2; the match to TRBD1 covers 9 bases. Germline V gives CDR1 MNHEY, CDR2 SVGAGI. V gave up 5 bases and J gave up 8 bases; unmatched junction bases: 6. There are 13 residues in the CDR3. CDR3 in amino acids: CASSADRGEGYTF. The CDR3 bases are TGTGCCAGCAGTGCTGACAGGGGGGAAGGCTACACCTTC.

In its sample, this clone was seen a few times. The V call is TRBV19, the J call TRBJ1-2, with 8 bases that match TRBD1. Germline trimming cut 6 bases from V and 0 bases from J; bases unmatched to any gene: 6. CDR1 is LNHDA and CDR2 is SQIVND in the germline V gene (reference sequence). The CDR3 runs 15 residues. CDR3 nucleotide sequence: TGTGCCAGTAGCCTGGGACAGGATGCTAACTATGGCTACACCTTC. Amino acid sequence: CASSLGQDANYGYTF.